The 21 T cell receptor beta chains below all came from one sample that was sequenced in a study of blood T cell repertoires in COVID-19. Measured with immunoSEQ multiplex PCR; TCRdb has only the in-frame clones, and not every one. The repertoire consists of about 100,000 clones, with 82% occurring once and the leading ten covering about 5%. Sequencing was carried out using peripheral blood. The receptor source for this set is a man aged 55 to 70 with acute or convalescent COVID-19.

The chain is built from TRBV16 and TRBJ1-5; D ambiguous. CDR1 and CDR2 from the germline V gene are KGHSY and FQNENV. The CDR3 consists of 13 residues. The germline V and J ends were trimmed by 0 bases and 5 bases, with 5 bases remaining between them. Here the CDR3 DNA reads TGTGCCAGCAGCCAATCGAGGGATCAGCCCCAGCATTTT. This translates into CASSQSRDQPQHF.

This chain joins TRBV18 and TRBJ1-3; D may be TRBD1 (6 bases). CDR1 is KGHSH and CDR2 is LQKENI in the germline V gene. The germline V and J ends were trimmed by 6 bases and 2 bases, with 14 bases remaining between them. CDR3 length: 15 residues. The CDR3 sequence: CASSATTGTGNTIYF. CDR3 nucleotides: TGTGCCAGCTCGGCCACCACAGGGACTGGAAACACCATATATTTT.

This chain joins TRBV20-1 and TRBJ2-1; D is unclear. Trimming left V 3 bases short and J 6 bases short, with 18 bases between. The CDR3 sequence is 15 residues long. The germline V gene encodes CDR1 DFQATT and CDR2 SNEGSKA (reference sequence). The CDR3 sequence: CSASVAPLQVNEQFF. DNA of the CDR3: TGCAGTGCTAGTGTGGCCCCTCTTCAGGTCAATGAGCAGTTCTTC.

The chain combines TRBV5-1 with TRBJ2-1; D is undetermined. The CDR3 sequence is 11 residues long. Germline V CDR1 and CDR2: SGHRS, YFSETQ. Trimming took off 5 bases at V and 16 bases at J, with 16 bases between the two ends. CDR3 region: CASRSSTPLFF. CDR3 DNA sequence: TGCGCCAGCAGAAGTAGCACTCCCCTATTCTTC.

This chain links TRBV5-1 with TRBJ2-7; D remains ambiguous. Germline V gene data show CDR1 as SGHRS and CDR2 as YFSETQ. The CDR3 contains 14 residues. V was shortened by 0 bases and J by 2 bases, with 9 bases between the two germline ends. The chain's CDR3 is CASSLESYTYEQYF. The CDR3 coding sequence is TGCGCCAGCAGCTTGGAATCCTATACCTACGAGCAGTACTTC. Together with reference TRBV5-1 and TRBJ2-7, the CDR3 gives the full variable domain: KAGVTQTPRYLIKTRGQQVTLSCSPISGHRSVSWYQQTPGQGLQFLFEYFSETQRNKGNFPGRFSGRQFSNSRSEMNVSTLELGDSALYLCASSLESYTYEQYFGPGTRLTVT.

This clone came up once. This chain connects TRBV7-8 to TRBJ2-7; 13 bases are shared with TRBD2. Germline assignment: CDR1 SGHVS and CDR2 FQNEAQ. V shed 5 bases, J shed 7 bases, and the junction held 8 bases outside the gene matches. The CDR3 runs 15 residues. CDR3: CASSALAGGGWEQYF. CDR3 bases: TGTGCCAGCAGCGCACTAGCGGGAGGGGGTTGGGAGCAGTACTTC.

CDR3 loop: CASSLDRFLTEAFF. The CDR3 nucleotides read TGCGCCAGCAGCCTCGACAGATTCCTCACTGAAGCTTTCTTT. The chain employs TRBV10-1 and TRBJ1-1; a weak D match, TRBD1 (5 bases). Looked up from germline, CDR1 is WNHNN and CDR2 is SYGVQD (reference sequence). The CDR3 is made up of 14 amino acids. The germline V and J ends were trimmed by 6 bases and 4 bases, with 15 bases remaining between them.

J is TRBJ2-7 and V is TRBV10-1, with TRBD2 identical over 10 bases. Germline CDR1 WNHNN, CDR2 SYGVQD (reference sequence). CDR3 size: 15 residues. V lost 5 bases and J lost 4; bases outside the gene matches: 8. Written as DNA, the CDR3 is TGCGCCAGCAGTCCCCTTCTAGCGGGGGAATACGAGCAGTACTTC. Protein product: CASSPLLAGEYEQYF.

The V call is TRBV2, the J call TRBJ1-5; 11 bases are shared with TRBD1. This CDR3 has 13 amino acids. Germline CDR1 SNHLY, CDR2 FYNNEI. Germline trimming cut 7 bases from V and 7 bases from J; bases unmatched to any gene: 3. CDR3 bases: TGTGCCAGCAAGGGACAGGGGGAGCAGCCCCAGCATTTT. Residues: CASKGQGEQPQHF.

The chain uses TRBV30 and TRBJ1-3; D is possibly TRBD1 (5 bases). CDR1 and CDR2 (germline): GTSNPN, SVGIG (reference sequence). The CDR3 is 12 amino acids. Deletions cut 5 bases from V and 3 bases from J, with 8 bases between. Here the CDR3 reads CAWQGGGNTIYF. In nucleotides, the CDR3 is TGTGCCTGGCAGGGTGGTGGAAACACCATATATTTT.

The chain joins TRBV27 to TRBJ2-7; 9 bases agree with TRBD2. This CDR3 has 15 amino acids. Trimming removed 2 bases from V and 2 bases from J; junction bases left unmatched: 4. Germline V CDR1 and CDR2: MNHEY, SMNVEV (reference sequence). CDR3 region: CASSLRAGGPYEQYF. CDR3 nucleotides: TGTGCCAGCAGTTTAAGGGCGGGAGGGCCCTACGAGCAGTACTTC.

The rearrangement links TRBV3-1 (or the pseudogene TRBV3-2) to TRBJ2-7; 7 positions match TRBD1. The CDR3 is 14 amino acids. The junction had 7 bases not matched to a gene; V was cut back by 3 bases and J by 5 bases. Germline V gene lookup returns CDR1 LGHDT and CDR2 YNNKEL (reference sequence). CDR3 sequence: CASSHYRGVDEQYF. The DNA of the CDR3 is TGTGCCAGCAGCCACTACAGGGGAGTCGACGAGCAGTACTTC.

A single count supports this clone. The chain has TRBV28 and TRBJ1-5; possible D gene TRBD1, 5 bases. The CDR3 spans 14 residues. Germline V gene lookup returns CDR1 MDHEN and CDR2 SYDVKM. V dropped 6 bases and J dropped 9 bases, with 18 bases sitting between them. The CDR3 DNA sequence: TGTGCCAGCAGGACCCCGGGACTCCCGCGGCCCCAGCATTTT. It translates to CASRTPGLPRPQHF.

The chain combines TRBV9 with TRBJ1-4; 7 positions agree with TRBD1. V shed 3 bases and J 10 bases; nucleotides not matched to a gene: 6. This CDR3 spans 13 amino acids. CDR1 and CDR2 (germline): SGDLS, YYNGEE. The DNA of the CDR3 is TGTGCCAGCAGCGATACAGGGGTTGGAAAACTGTTTTTT. Translating it yields CASSDTGVGKLFF.

This rearrangement joins TRBV6-1 to TRBJ2-1, with D perhaps matching TRBD2 (6 bases). In germline, CDR1 is MNHNS, CDR2 SASEGT. The CDR3 is 16 amino acids. V lost 4 bases to trimming and J lost 2 bases, with 15 bases between them. The CDR3 spells CASSVSWDFPYNEQFF. CDR3 nucleotide sequence: TGTGCCAGCAGTGTCTCCTGGGACTTCCCCTACAATGAGCAGTTCTTC.

The chain uses TRBV5-8 and TRBJ2-1; D gene uncertain. V was shortened by 0 bases and J by 0 bases, with 16 bases between the two germline ends. From germline, CDR1 is SGHTS and CDR2 YDEGEE. This CDR3 is 18 amino acids long. The CDR3 loop reads CASSLGRVRPVSYNEQFF. CDR3 DNA: TGTGCCAGCAGCTTGGGTCGGGTCCGGCCAGTCTCCTACAATGAGCAGTTCTTC.

The gene calls are TRBV9 and TRBJ1-2, with TRBD1 matching 7 bases. V shed 3 bases, J shed 5 bases, and the junction held 4 bases outside the gene matches. The CDR3 runs 13 residues. Germline CDR1 and CDR2: SGDLS and YYNGEE. CDR3 in DNA: TGTGCCAGCAGCGGGACAGGCGGTTATGGCTACACCTTC. Encoded protein: CASSGTGGYGYTF.

CDR3 nucleotide sequence: TGTGCCAGCAGTTACAGGCTAGGGACAGGGGTCACTGAAGCTTTCTTT. This encodes CASSYRLGTGVTEAFF. The chain has TRBV6-5 and TRBJ1-1, with 10 positions matching TRBD1. The germline gives CDR1 MNHEY, CDR2 SVGAGI. The CDR3 runs 16 residues. With 2 bases clipped from V and 4 bases from J, the junction kept 7 bases outside the gene matches.

This clone has more than one count but fewer than ten. This chain links TRBV15 with TRBJ2-3; D unclear. The germline V gene encodes CDR1 LNHNV and CDR2 YYDKDF (reference sequence). CDR3 size: 12 residues. V was trimmed by 4 bases and J by 6 bases, leaving 8 bases between them. CDR3 in amino acids: CATSIQQDTQYF. CDR3 bases: TGTGCCACCAGCATACAGCAGGATACGCAGTATTTT.

The chain uses TRBV24-1 and TRBJ2-2; possible D gene TRBD1, 6 bases. CDR3 size: 16 residues. V was shortened by 8 bases and J by 1 base, with 16 bases between the two germline ends. CDR1 KGHDR and CDR2 SFDVKD come from the germline V gene. CDR3 amino acids: CATTSSGTLNTGELFF. In DNA, the CDR3 is TGTGCCACCACCAGCTCCGGGACATTGAACACCGGGGAGCTGTTTTTT.

This sequence joins TRBV29-1 and TRBJ2-3; 15 bases map to TRBD2. The germline V gene has CDR1 SQVTM and CDR2 ANQGSEA. The CDR3 extends over 19 amino acids. V shed 2 bases, J shed 4 bases, and the junction held 13 bases outside the gene matches. In DNA form, the CDR3 reads TGCAGCGTTGAAAGGGGGACCGGGACTAGCGGGGGGAAGTCAGATACGCAGTATTTT. Its protein is CSVERGTGTSGGKSDTQYF.